This TCR beta chain was observed in a study of shared clonotypes between healthy human individuals. This clone was counted only a few times. This CDR3 spans 15 amino acids. Per germline, CDR1 SNHLY and CDR2 FYNNEI. The ends lost 8 bases at V and 0 bases at J; junction bases unmatched: 6. Measured with immunoSEQ multiplex PCR; TCRdb has only the in-frame clones, and not every one. The sample holds roughly 1,000,000 clones; about 84% are singletons and the top ten take more than 0.45%. This clonotype originated in a man between 18 and 29 years old in good health. Some clones in this sample may be carry-over from other donors' samples. Sequencing was performed on memory CD4+ T cells from PBMCs. Noted subset: CD45RA-negative fraction. The genes are TRBV2 and TRBJ1-3, with 8 positions matching TRBD1. The CDR3: CASAAGGTSGNTIYF. CDR3 nucleotide sequence: TGTGCCAGCGCTGCAGGGGGCACCTCTGGAAACACCATATATTTT.